This TCR beta chain was obtained from a study of shared clonotypes between healthy human individuals. Study summary: Researchers drew samples from two women and three men aged 18 to 49. Study results and limitations: Genetic and exposure-history diversity was limited by the few donors.

V shed 0 bases and J shed 1 base, with 0 bases lying between them. CDR3 length: 12 amino acids. Germline CDR1 SNHLY, CDR2 FYNNEI. This table comes from immunoSEQ multiplex PCR, and its TCRdb copy is limited to in-frame clones, with some not included. The sample includes some 1.5 million clones, around 95% of them seen just once. Remarks on this clone: Its antigen is undetermined. The same CDR3 arises from other DNA sequences in this sample as well.

The healthy adult donors were HIV-negative and reported no recent acute infections or vaccinations. Everyone who donated was a Caucasian adult who lived in Nashville, Tennessee. This chain joins TRBV2 and TRBJ2-5; D is unclear. This clonotype originated in a man aged 30 to 39 in good health. The material sequenced was naive CD4+ T cells sorted from blood. This sample's subset: CD45RA+ positively selected. CDR3 nucleotides: TGTGCCAGCAGTGAAGCCCAAGAGACCCAGTACTTC. The encoded protein is CASSEAQETQYF.